A single sample is the source of the 18 T cell receptor beta chains below, sequenced in a study of cytomegalovirus exposure and HLA in healthy donors. Vbeta (60) and Jbeta (13) primers were used in the PCR. Clones were read by immunoSEQ multiplex PCR, and TCRdb kept only the in-frame ones, dropping some. Of 150,000 or so clones detected, roughly 80% appear once; the ten largest clones hold roughly 4.2%. Sequenced: PBMCs. The origin of the receptors is a woman aged 40 to 49 in good health and CMV-seronegative.

The CDR3 is CASSEVGRGVTGELFF. As DNA, the CDR3 is TGTGCCAGCAGTGAAGTAGGCAGGGGGGTCACCGGGGAGCTGTTTTTT. J is TRBJ2-2 and V is TRBV6-1; a weak D match, TRBD1 (7 bases). Germline V gives CDR1 MNHNS, CDR2 SASEGT. Trimming stripped 1 base from V and 4 bases from J, with 13 bases between. This CDR3 spans 16 amino acids.

About this clone: One end of the junction is discordant with germline, which a read error may explain. The V and J genes are TRBV7-9 and TRBJ2-1; TRBD2 might be the D (6 bases). Germline assignment: CDR1 SEHNR and CDR2 FQNEAQ (reference sequence). This CDR3 is 12 amino acids long. The chain's CDR3 is CSSSLGRHEQFF. For the CDR3, the DNA is TGTTCCAGCAGCTTGGGGAGGCATGAGCAGTTCTTC. The complete variable domain, with remaining parts taken from reference TRBV7-9 and TRBJ2-1, reads DTGVSQNPRHKITKRGQNVTFRCDPISEHNRLYWYRQTLGQGPEFLTYFQNEAQLEKSRLLSDRFSAERPKGSFSTLEIQRTEQGDSAMYLCSSSLGRHEQFFGPGTRLTVL.

This rearrangement joins TRBV7-6 to TRBJ2-2; a possible D gene is TRBD1 (6 bases). The CDR3 runs to 20 residues. Trimming took 8 bases from V and 1 from J, leaving 29 bases between them. Germline CDR1 reads SGHVS; CDR2 reads FNYEAQ. For the CDR3, the DNA is TGTGCCAGCCGTGCCACACACCGGCAGGGGTTTATGGGGAACACCGGGGAGCTGTTTTTT. Translation: CASRATHRQGFMGNTGELFF.

This sequence joins TRBV5-1 and TRBJ2-1; 7 bases agree with TRBD1. V trimming: 3 bases; J trimming: 7 bases; junction bases outside the gene matches: 16. The CDR3 is 17 residues long. Germline lookup yields CDR1 SGHRS and CDR2 YFSETQ. CDR3 loop: CASSWDPTGSVRNEQFF. CDR3 bases: TGCGCCAGCAGCTGGGATCCGACAGGGAGTGTACGGAATGAGCAGTTCTTC.

The genes are TRBV6-1 and TRBJ1-2; D ambiguous. CDR1 is MNHNS and CDR2 is SASEGT in the germline V gene. Trimming took 0 bases from V and 2 from J, leaving 10 bases between them. This CDR3 comprises 15 residues. The CDR3 reads CASSEAYGKNYGYTF. CDR3 DNA: TGTGCCAGCAGTGAAGCGTACGGGAAGAACTATGGCTACACCTTC.

CDR3: CASSQHRGSTEAFF. In DNA, the CDR3 is TGTGCCAGCAGCCAACACAGGGGATCCACTGAAGCTTTCTTT. The J gene is TRBJ1-1, the V gene TRBV11-3; 7 bases align to TRBD1. J was trimmed by 4 bases and V by 5 bases; bases with no gene match: 7. The CDR3 has 14 amino acids. In germline, CDR1 is SGHNT, CDR2 YENEEA. Based on the CDR3 plus reference TRBV11-3 and TRBJ1-1, the full variable domain is EAGVVQSPRYKIIEKKQPVAFWCNPISGHNTLYWYLQNLGQGPELLIRYENEEAVDDSQLPKDRFSAERLKGVDSTLKIQPAELGDSAVYLCASSQHRGSTEAFFGQGTRLTVV.

The chain carries TRBV4-1 and TRBJ2-7; no definite D call. Germline V gene lookup returns CDR1 MGHRA and CDR2 YSYEKL. This CDR3 has 14 amino acids. V dropped 0 bases and J dropped 2 bases, with 8 bases sitting between them. CDR3 bases: TGCGCCAGCAGCCAAGAACTCAGGACCTACGAGCAGTACTTC. Translating gives CASSQELRTYEQYF.

This chain connects TRBV10-3 to TRBJ2-7; D perhaps matches TRBD2 (5 bases). Germline V gene sequence: CDR1 ENHRY, CDR2 SYGVKD. The CDR3 contains 13 residues. Between the trimmed V and J ends, which lost 7 bases and 4 bases, there was a span of 14 bases. CDR3 in DNA: TGTGCCATCACAGCCAGCGGCGGTTACGAGCAGTACTTC. Its translation is CAITASGGYEQYF.

The chain combines TRBV11-3 with TRBJ1-1, with 11 positions matching TRBD1. CDR1 is SGHNT, CDR2 YENEEA, per germline. J was trimmed by 5 bases and V by 4 bases; bases with no gene match: 0. CDR3 size: 13 residues. The CDR3 loop reads CASSWDRGTEAFF. As DNA, the CDR3 is TGTGCCAGCAGCTGGGACAGGGGGACTGAAGCTTTCTTT. Using reference TRBV11-3 and TRBJ1-1 for the parts outside the CDR3, the full variable domain is EAGVVQSPRYKIIEKKQPVAFWCNPISGHNTLYWYLQNLGQGPELLIRYENEEAVDDSQLPKDRFSAERLKGVDSTLKIQPAELGDSAVYLCASSWDRGTEAFFGQGTRLTVV.

The J gene is TRBJ2-7, the V gene TRBV5-1; 11 nucleotides align to TRBD1. The germline V gene encodes CDR1 SGHRS and CDR2 YFSETQ. This CDR3 has 14 amino acids. The ends lost 4 bases at V and 6 bases at J; junction bases unmatched: 6. The CDR3 nucleotides read TGCGCCAGCAGCCGGGACAGGGGGATCGGCGAGCAGTACTTC. The encoded protein is CASSRDRGIGEQYF.

The chain couples TRBV6-5 to TRBJ1-6; TRBD1 aligns across 7 bases. Germline V gene sequence: CDR1 MNHEY, CDR2 SVGAGI. The CDR3 covers 16 residues. V gave up 1 base and J gave up 7 bases; unmatched junction bases: 7. CDR3 in amino acids: CASSYFDRARNSPLHF. The CDR3 DNA reads as TGTGCCAGCAGTTACTTTGACAGGGCGCGGAATTCACCCCTCCACTTT.

The chain couples TRBV20-1 to TRBJ2-3; D unclear. The CDR3 totals 11 residues. Germline V gene sequence: CDR1 DFQATT, CDR2 SNEGSKA (reference sequence). The V gene lost 2 bases and the J gene lost 3 bases, with 3 bases spanning the gap. The CDR3 protein is CSARRTDTQYF. As DNA, the CDR3 is TGCAGTGCTAGACGGACAGATACGCAGTATTTT.

This rearrangement joins TRBV11-3 to TRBJ2-7, with 11 bases fitting TRBD1. This CDR3 spans 15 amino acids. V was pared by 5 bases and J by 6 bases, with 9 bases of the junction left unmatched. Germline assignment: CDR1 SGHNT and CDR2 YENEEA. CDR3 DNA: TGTGCCAGCAGCCCCCGCCGGGGACAGGGGGGCGAGCAGTACTTC. This translates into CASSPRRGQGGEQYF.

The chain uses TRBV7-2 and TRBJ2-3; weak D call: TRBD1 (5 bases). Germline V gene data show CDR1 as SGHTA and CDR2 as FQGNSA. This CDR3 comprises 15 residues. The V gene lost 0 bases and the J gene lost 0 bases, with 7 bases spanning the gap. This CDR3 reads CASSLAWGSTDTQYF. CDR3 DNA: TGTGCCAGCAGCTTAGCGTGGGGCAGCACAGATACGCAGTATTTT.

As concerns this clone: Other nucleotide sequences from this sample produce the same CDR3. This chain uses TRBV11-2 with TRBJ1-2; D possibly corresponds to TRBD1 (5 bases). Trimming took off 5 bases at V and 8 bases at J, with 18 bases between the two ends. CDR1 is SGHAT and CDR2 is FQNNGV in the germline V gene. CDR3 length: 14 amino acids. The CDR3 spells CASSPAWTPRGYTF. In DNA, the CDR3 is TGTGCCAGCAGCCCGGCATGGACACCCCGGGGCTACACCTTC.

This clone was found once. The rearrangement joins TRBV2 to TRBJ1-5; TRBD1 might be the D (6 bases). There are 16 residues in the CDR3. Germline V CDR1 and CDR2: SNHLY, FYNNEI. V was trimmed by 6 bases and J by 1 base, leaving 16 bases between them. The CDR3 reads CASSGGGSVSNQPQHF. The CDR3, as DNA: TGTGCCAGCAGCGGGGGGGGCAGCGTAAGCAATCAGCCCCAGCATTTT.

The chain couples TRBV5-6 to TRBJ1-5; TRBD1 might be the D (5 bases). The V and J ends lost 0 bases and 7 bases respectively, with 14 bases between them. Germline-derived CDR1 and CDR2 are SGHDT and YYEEEE. The CDR3 totals 15 residues. The CDR3, as DNA: TGTGCCAGCAGCTTGGGACGCAGGGCGGCCCAGCCCCAGCATTTT. Translation gives CASSLGRRAAQPQHF.

The table lists this clone with a count of one. The V gene is TRBV5-6, the J gene TRBJ2-5; a weak D match, TRBD2 (5 bases). The ends were cut back, 2 bases at V and 5 bases at J, with 16 bases in the middle. There are 15 residues in the CDR3. Looked up from germline, CDR1 is SGHDT and CDR2 is YYEEEE. The CDR3, as DNA: TGTGCCAGCAGCTTTCGGGCCCCGAGGGATGAGACCCAGTACTTC. As protein: CASSFRAPRDETQYF. The whole variable domain, remainder taken from reference TRBV5-6 and TRBJ2-5, is DAGVTQSPTHLIKTRGQQVTLRCSPKSGHDTVSWYQQALGQGPQFIFQYYEEEERQRGNFPDRFSGHQFPNYSSELNVNALLLGDSALYLCASSFRAPRDETQYFGPGTRLLVL.